The clone carrying this T cell receptor (beta chain) was observed many times. The TCRbeta library incorporated unique molecular identifiers. Each CDR3 protein gets one entry after TCRdb re-called the PCR reads with MiXCR. The repertoire consists of over 400,000 distinct CDR3 sequences, with under 15% occurring once and the leading ten covering over 5.5%. Germline V lookup: CDR1 SQVTM, CDR2 ANQGSEA. CDR3 length: 11 residues. Trimming took 7 bases from V and 7 from J, leaving 13 bases between them. The sample is drawn from a study of T-cell reconstitution after alpha-beta-depleted transplantation in children.

The sequencing used PBMCs from the stem cell graft donor, collected from the stem cell graft. This sequence was found in a human donor who donated a stem cell graft to a child with combined immunodeficiency. The chain uses TRBV29-1 and TRBJ2-5; perhaps TRBD2 as D (6 bases). The CDR3 DNA is TGCAGCGCCGAGGTTAGCGGGACCCAGTACTTC. Amino acid sequence: CSAEVSGTQYF.